This TCR beta chain was sequenced for a study of blood T cell repertoires in COVID-19. Individuals aged 18 to 89 years were recruited from approximately 24 US areas. Cohorts were determined from participant-reported clinical history. J gave up 3 bases and V 2 bases, and 15 bases lay outside the gene matches. From germline, CDR1 is SGHTA and CDR2 FQGNSA. The CDR3 runs 19 residues. The authors' processing: Amplifying reference gene primers gave estimates of nucleated cell counts. Assay used: immunoSEQ multiplex PCR; TCRdb lists only in-frame clones, some missing. V and J calls and clone size follow that table, whereas D and trimming were derived from the DNA. Among roughly 220,000 clones listed, 80% to 90% were seen once.

Sequenced material: PBMCs or T cells enriched from blood (not recorded which). The clonotype was recovered from a woman in her thirties or forties with acute COVID-19. V and J are TRBV7-2 and TRBJ1-3; 8 bases match TRBD1. The CDR3 sequence: CASSLNLGRPGGGGNTIYF. The DNA of the CDR3 is TGTGCCAGCAGCTTAAATCTCGGAAGGCCAGGGGGCGGTGGAAACACCATATATTTT.